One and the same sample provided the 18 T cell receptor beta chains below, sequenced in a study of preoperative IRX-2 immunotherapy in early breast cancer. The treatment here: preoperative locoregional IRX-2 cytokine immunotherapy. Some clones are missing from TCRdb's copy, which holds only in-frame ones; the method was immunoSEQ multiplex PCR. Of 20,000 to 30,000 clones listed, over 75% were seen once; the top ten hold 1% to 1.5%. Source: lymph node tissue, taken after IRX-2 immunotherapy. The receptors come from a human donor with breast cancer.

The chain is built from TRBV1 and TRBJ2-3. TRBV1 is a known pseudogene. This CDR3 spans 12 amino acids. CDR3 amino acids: CASSQDFDTQYF. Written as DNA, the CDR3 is TGCGCCAGCAGCCAAGATTTCGATACGCAGTATTTT.

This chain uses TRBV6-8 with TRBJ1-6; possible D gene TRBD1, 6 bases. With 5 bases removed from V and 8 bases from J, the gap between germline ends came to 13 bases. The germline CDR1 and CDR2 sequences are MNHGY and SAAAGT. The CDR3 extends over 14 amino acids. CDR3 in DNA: TGTGCCAGCAGTCCTGGGGGCAGGGATTCACCCCTCCACTTT. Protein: CASSPGGRDSPLHF.

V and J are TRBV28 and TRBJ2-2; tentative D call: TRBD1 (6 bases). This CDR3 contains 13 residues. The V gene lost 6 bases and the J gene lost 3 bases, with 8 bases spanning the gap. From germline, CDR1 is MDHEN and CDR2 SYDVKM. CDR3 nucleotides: TGTGCCAGCAGCCACAGGGACACCGGGGAGCTGTTTTTT. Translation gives CASSHRDTGELFF.

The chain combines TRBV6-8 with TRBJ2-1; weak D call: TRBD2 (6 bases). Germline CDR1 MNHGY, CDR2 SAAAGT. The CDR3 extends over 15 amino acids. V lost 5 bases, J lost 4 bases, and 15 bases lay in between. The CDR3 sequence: CASSDRDFYYNEQFF. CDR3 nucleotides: TGTGCCAGCAGTGACCGGGACTTTTATTACAATGAGCAGTTCTTC.

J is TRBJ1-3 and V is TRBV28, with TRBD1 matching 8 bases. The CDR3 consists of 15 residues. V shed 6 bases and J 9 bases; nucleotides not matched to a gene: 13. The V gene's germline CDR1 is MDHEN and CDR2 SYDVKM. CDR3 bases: TGTGCCAGCAGCCCTCCCGGGACAGGCGGAGTCACCATATATTTT. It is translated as CASSPPGTGGVTIYF.

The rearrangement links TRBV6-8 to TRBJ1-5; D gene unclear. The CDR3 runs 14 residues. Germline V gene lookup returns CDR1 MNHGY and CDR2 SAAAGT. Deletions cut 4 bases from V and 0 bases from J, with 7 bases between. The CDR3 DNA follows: TGTGCCAGCAGTTCCCTAAATAGCAATCAGCCCCAGCATTTT. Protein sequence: CASSSLNSNQPQHF.

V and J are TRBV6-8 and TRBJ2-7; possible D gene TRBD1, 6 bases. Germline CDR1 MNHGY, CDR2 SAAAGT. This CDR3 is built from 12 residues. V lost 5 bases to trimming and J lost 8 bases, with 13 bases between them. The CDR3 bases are TGTGCCAGCAGTGATCTGGGGACAAAGCAGTACGTC. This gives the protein CASSDLGTKQYV.

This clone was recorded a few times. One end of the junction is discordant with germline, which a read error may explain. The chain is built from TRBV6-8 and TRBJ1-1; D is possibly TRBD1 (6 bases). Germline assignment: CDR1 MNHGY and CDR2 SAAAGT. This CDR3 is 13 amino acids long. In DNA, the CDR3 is TGTGCCATCAGTGGACAGTTGAACACTGAAGCTTTCTTT. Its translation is CAISGQLNTEAFF.

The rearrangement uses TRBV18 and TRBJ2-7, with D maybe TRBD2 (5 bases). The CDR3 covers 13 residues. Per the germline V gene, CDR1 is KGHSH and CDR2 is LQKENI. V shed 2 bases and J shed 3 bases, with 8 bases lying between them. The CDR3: CASSPSRDYEQYF. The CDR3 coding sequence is TGTGCCAGCTCACCATCACGGGACTACGAGCAGTACTTC.

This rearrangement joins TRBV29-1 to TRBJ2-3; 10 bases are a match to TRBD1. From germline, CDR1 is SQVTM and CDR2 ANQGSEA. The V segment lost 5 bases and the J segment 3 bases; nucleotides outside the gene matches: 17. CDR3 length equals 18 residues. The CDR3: CSVLGGTGASWRTDTQYF. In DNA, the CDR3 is TGCAGCGTTTTGGGTGGGACAGGGGCTTCCTGGCGGACAGATACGCAGTATTTT.

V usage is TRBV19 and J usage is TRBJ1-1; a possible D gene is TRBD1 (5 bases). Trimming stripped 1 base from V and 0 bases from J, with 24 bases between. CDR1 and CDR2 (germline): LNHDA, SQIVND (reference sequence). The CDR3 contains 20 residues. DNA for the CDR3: TGTGCCAGTAGTATAGGCGTCGGGGGGAGGGGACGGGCAATGAACACTGAAGCTTTCTTT. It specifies CASSIGVGGRGRAMNTEAFF.

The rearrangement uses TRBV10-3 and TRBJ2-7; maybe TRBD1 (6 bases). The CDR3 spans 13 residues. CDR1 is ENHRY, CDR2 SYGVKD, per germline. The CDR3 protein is CASSETGRSEQYV. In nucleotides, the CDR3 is TGTGCCAGCAGTGAGACAGGAAGGTCCGAGCAGTACGTC.

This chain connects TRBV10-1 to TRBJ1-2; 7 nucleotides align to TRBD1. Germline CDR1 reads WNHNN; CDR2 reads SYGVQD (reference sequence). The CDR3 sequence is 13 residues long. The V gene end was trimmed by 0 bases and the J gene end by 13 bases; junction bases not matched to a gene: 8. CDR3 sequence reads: CASSESTGTAFTF. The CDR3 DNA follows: TGCGCCAGCAGTGAGTCGACTGGGACAGCTTTCACCTTC.

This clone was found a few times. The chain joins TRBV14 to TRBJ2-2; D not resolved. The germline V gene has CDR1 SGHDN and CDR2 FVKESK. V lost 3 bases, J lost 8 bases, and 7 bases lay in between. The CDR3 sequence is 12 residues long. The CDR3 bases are TGTGCCAGCAGCCAGAATGTGGGGGAGCTGTTTTTT. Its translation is CASSQNVGELFF.

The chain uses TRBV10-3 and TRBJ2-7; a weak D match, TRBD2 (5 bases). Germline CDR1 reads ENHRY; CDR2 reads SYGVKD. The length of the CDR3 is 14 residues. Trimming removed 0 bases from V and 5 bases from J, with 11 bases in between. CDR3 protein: CAISESGPRDEQYF. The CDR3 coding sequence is TGTGCCATCAGTGAGTCGGGTCCGCGGGACGAGCAGTACTTC.

The CDR3 region is CATSRDATTDTQYF. The CDR3 DNA sequence: TGTGCCACCAGCAGAGATGCGACAACAGATACGCAGTATTTT. The rearrangement uses TRBV15 and TRBJ2-3; D gene uncertain. This CDR3 comprises 14 residues. V was cut by 0 bases and J by 3 bases, with 7 bases left in between. Germline lookup yields CDR1 LNHNV and CDR2 YYDKDF (reference sequence).

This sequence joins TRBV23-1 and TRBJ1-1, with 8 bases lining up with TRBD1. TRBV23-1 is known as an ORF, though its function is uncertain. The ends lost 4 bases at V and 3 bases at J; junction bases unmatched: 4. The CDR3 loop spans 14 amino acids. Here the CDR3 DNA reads TGCGCCAGCAGTCCTTTGGACAGGGACACTGAAGCTTTCTTT. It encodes CASSPLDRDTEAFF.

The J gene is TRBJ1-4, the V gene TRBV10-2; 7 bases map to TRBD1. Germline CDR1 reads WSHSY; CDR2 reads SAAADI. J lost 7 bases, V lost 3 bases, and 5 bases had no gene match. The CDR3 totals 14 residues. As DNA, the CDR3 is TGCGCCAGCAGTGACGAACAGGGGAGTGAAAAACTGTTTTTT. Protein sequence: CASSDEQGSEKLFF.